Below, 32 T cell receptor beta chains from the same sample are listed, as sequenced in a study of T cell responses to AZD1222 COVID-19 vaccine. Produced via immunoSEQ multiplex PCR; TCRdb's table is partial and in-frame only. The sample has around 120,000 clones; around 85% are singletons. This specimen consisted of peripheral blood, obtained on day 0 of AZD1222 vaccination. All receptors derive from an adult in good health.

This clone was seen more than once but under ten times. The chain is built from TRBV7-2 and TRBJ1-4, with a weak D call TRBD1 (5 bases). This CDR3 comprises 15 residues. V lost 4 bases, J lost 2 bases, and 11 bases lay in between. Germline V lookup: CDR1 SGHTA, CDR2 FQGNSA. In nucleotides, the CDR3 is TGTGCCAGCAGCTCAGACAGAGCCACTAATGAAAAACTGTTTTTT. Its translation: CASSSDRATNEKLFF.

This clone appeared a single time. The chain has TRBV18 and TRBJ1-5; perhaps TRBD1 as D (5 bases). The V gene's germline CDR1 is KGHSH and CDR2 LQKENI. This CDR3 is built from 15 residues. V was cut by 3 bases and J by 1 base, with 10 bases left in between. The DNA for the CDR3 is TGTGCCAGCTCACCCCTCCAGGGAAGCAATCAGCCCCAGCATTTT. It encodes CASSPLQGSNQPQHF.

This chain links TRBV3-1 (or the pseudogene TRBV3-2) with TRBJ2-3; the D gene could be TRBD1 or TRBD2 (5 bases each). Germline CDR1 reads LGHDT; CDR2 reads YNNKEL (reference sequence). V lost 0 bases and J 7 bases, leaving 14 bases between the germline ends. The CDR3 consists of 15 residues. CDR3 residues: CASSQDGGGRNTQYF. CDR3 in DNA: TGTGCCAGCAGCCAAGATGGGGGTGGACGGAATACGCAGTATTTT.

The CDR3: CASSVVSGGTEAFF. The CDR3, as DNA: TGTGCCAGCAGCGTAGTGAGTGGCGGCACTGAAGCTTTCTTT. The chain joins TRBV9 to TRBJ1-1; D gene unclear. The V gene's germline CDR1 is SGDLS and CDR2 YYNGEE. V was pared by 0 bases and J by 4 bases, with 10 bases between. This CDR3 contains 14 residues. Supplemented by reference TRBV9 and TRBJ1-1, the full variable domain reads DSGVTQTPKHLITATGQRVTLRCSPRSGDLSVYWYQQSLDQGLQFLIQYYNGEERAKGNILERFSAQQFPDLHSELNLSSLELGDSALYFCASSVVSGGTEAFFGQGTRLTVV.

The chain recombines TRBV6-5 with TRBJ2-3; 8 nucleotides align to TRBD2. Trimming cost V 0 bases and J 4 bases; bases outside gene matches: 3. The CDR3 contains 15 residues. Germline V gene lookup returns CDR1 MNHEY and CDR2 SVGAGI. The chain's CDR3 is CASSYSGGGSDTQYF. The CDR3 coding sequence is TGTGCCAGCAGTTACTCCGGGGGGGGATCAGATACGCAGTATTTT.

V and J are TRBV2 and TRBJ1-5; 8 bases are shared with TRBD1. V lost 4 bases to trimming and J lost 6 bases; unmatched junction nucleotides: 5. This CDR3 spans 14 amino acids. The germline CDR1 and CDR2 sequences are SNHLY and FYNNEI. The CDR3: CASSGAGGRQPQHF. The CDR3 DNA is TGTGCCAGCAGTGGGGCAGGGGGCCGTCAGCCCCAGCATTTT.

In its sample, this clone is medium-sized. The chain links TRBV7-9 to TRBJ1-4; no reliable D call. The germline CDR1 and CDR2 sequences are SEHNR and FQNEAQ (reference sequence). The germline V and J ends were trimmed by 3 bases and 7 bases, with 15 bases remaining between them. The CDR3 consists of 15 residues. The DNA of the CDR3 is TGTGCCAGCAGCTTGCGATCCGGGAATAGTGAAAAACTGTTTTTT. Residues: CASSLRSGNSEKLFF.

This chain links TRBV4-2 with TRBJ2-1; 10 bases fit TRBD1. J was trimmed by 0 bases and V by 1 base; bases with no gene match: 3. Germline loops: CDR1 LGHNA, CDR2 YNFKEQ. This CDR3 is 17 amino acids long. The CDR3 DNA sequence: TGTGCCAGCAGCCAAGCGGGGGACAGGGGCTCCTACAATGAGCAGTTCTTC. Its protein product is CASSQAGDRGSYNEQFF.

The chain carries TRBV15 and TRBJ1-1, with D unresolved. This CDR3 comprises 14 residues. Germline V lookup: CDR1 LNHNV, CDR2 YYDKDF (reference sequence). V was trimmed by 7 bases and J by 3 bases, leaving 15 bases between them. The CDR3 loop is CATTLGPADTEAFF. CDR3 sequence (DNA): TGTGCCACCACCCTCGGGCCTGCGGACACTGAAGCTTTCTTT. Variable domain in full (rest from reference TRBV15 and TRBJ1-1): DAMVIQNPRYQVTQFGKPVTLSCSQTLNHNVMYWYQQKSSQAPKLLFHYYDKDFNNEADTPDNFQSRRPNTSFCFLDIRSPGLGDTAMYLCATTLGPADTEAFFGQGTRLTVV.

The V gene is TRBV27, the J gene TRBJ2-1; TRBD2 matches at 8 bases. CDR3 length: 15 amino acids. Germline values: CDR1 MNHEY, CDR2 SMNVEV (reference sequence). The V gene end was trimmed by 6 bases and the J gene end by 2 bases; junction bases not matched to a gene: 6. This CDR3 is CASRRAGVAYNEQFF. The CDR3 DNA reads as TGTGCCAGCAGGCGAGCGGGGGTGGCCTACAATGAGCAGTTCTTC.

The chain joins TRBV4-1 to TRBJ1-2; no reliable D call. CDR1 MGHRA and CDR2 YSYEKL come from the germline V gene. Trimming removed 0 bases from V and 0 bases from J, with 14 bases in between. The CDR3 has 17 residues. The DNA of the CDR3 is TGCGCCAGCAGCCAAGATGAGTTGGGAAGCCCTAACTATGGCTACACCTTC. Translation gives CASSQDELGSPNYGYTF.

This clone was counted a single time. The gene calls are TRBV14 and TRBJ2-1; D remains unclear. There are 16 residues in the CDR3. The V gene's germline CDR1 is SGHDN and CDR2 FVKESK. V lost 2 bases and J 3 bases, leaving 14 bases between the germline ends. DNA for the CDR3: TGTGCCAGCAGCCAAACGGGCATAACGGTCTACAATGAGCAGTTCTTC. Its translation: CASSQTGITVYNEQFF.

The chain joins TRBV29-1 to TRBJ1-2; possible D gene TRBD1, 6 bases. Germline values: CDR1 SQVTM, CDR2 ANQGSEA. Trimming took 8 bases from V and 6 from J, leaving 19 bases between them. The CDR3 is 13 residues long. The CDR3 nucleotides read TGCAGCTCACAGGGATCGGGGTTTGATGGCTACACCTTC. Its translation is CSSQGSGFDGYTF.

This clone was seen only once. J is TRBJ1-5 and V is TRBV4-1; D unresolved. V was trimmed by 5 bases and J by 3 bases, leaving 17 bases between them. Germline V CDR1 and CDR2: MGHRA, YSYEKL. CDR3 size: 16 residues. The CDR3 coding sequence is TGCGCCAGCAGCGCACCGGGAGTGAGAAACAATCAGCCCCAGCATTTT. It yields the protein CASSAPGVRNNQPQHF.

The chain carries TRBV6-5 and TRBJ2-1; the match to TRBD2 covers 9 bases. Germline assignment: CDR1 MNHEY and CDR2 SVGAGI. With 3 bases clipped from V and 7 bases from J, the junction kept 7 bases outside the gene matches. This CDR3 has 15 amino acids. The CDR3 region is CASSYSTSGHNEQFF. The CDR3 nucleotides are TGTGCCAGCAGTTATTCGACTAGCGGACATAATGAGCAGTTCTTC.

V gene TRBV15 combines with J gene TRBJ1-2; D is ambiguous. The CDR3 covers 17 residues. Germline V gives CDR1 LNHNV, CDR2 YYDKDF (reference sequence). The ends were cut back, 0 bases at V and 8 bases at J, with 22 bases in the middle. The CDR3 loop reads CATSRDPSQTTPEGYTF. CDR3 DNA sequence: TGTGCCACCAGCAGAGATCCGTCCCAGACAACCCCGGAAGGCTACACCTTC.

The chain employs TRBV7-9 and TRBJ1-2; 10 bases fit TRBD1. J gave up 8 bases and V 5 bases, and 5 bases lay outside the gene matches. CDR1 and CDR2 (germline): SEHNR, FQNEAQ (reference sequence). The CDR3 consists of 13 residues. The CDR3 DNA reads TGTGCCAGCAGCACGGGACAGGGGTACGGCTACACCTTC. Protein product: CASSTGQGYGYTF.

This chain uses TRBV9 with TRBJ1-1; 7 nucleotides line up with TRBD1. CDR1 and CDR2 (germline): SGDLS, YYNGEE. The CDR3 is made up of 17 amino acids. The V gene end was trimmed by 0 bases and the J gene end by 1 base; junction bases not matched to a gene: 9. This CDR3 reads CASSVEGALGPNTEAFF. The DNA for the CDR3 is TGTGCCAGCAGCGTAGAGGGGGCCTTGGGGCCGAACACTGAAGCTTTCTTT.

The CDR3 reads CASSFQGGFRWYTF. CDR3 sequence (DNA): TGTGCCAGCAGTTTTCAGGGTGGTTTTCGGTGGTACACCTTC. The rearrangement joins TRBV28 to TRBJ1-2; tentatively, D is TRBD1 (5 bases). V gave up 3 bases and J gave up 11 bases, with 19 bases separating them. CDR3 length: 14 residues. The germline CDR1 and CDR2 sequences are MDHEN and SYDVKM.

The rearrangement uses TRBV5-5 and TRBJ2-5, with TRBD2 identical over 7 bases. This CDR3 contains 16 residues. Germline CDR1 and CDR2: SGHKS and YYEKEE (reference sequence). Trimming took 4 bases from V and 4 from J; bases not matched to a gene: 13. This CDR3 is CASSAPGGAMRETQYF. The CDR3 bases are TGTGCCAGCAGCGCCCCGGGAGGAGCGATGCGAGAGACCCAGTACTTC.

V usage is TRBV5-1 and J usage is TRBJ2-7; D is undetermined. The CDR3 contains 11 residues. Germline assignment: CDR1 SGHRS and CDR2 YFSETQ. Deletions cut 0 bases from V and 6 bases from J, with 4 bases between. The CDR3, as DNA: TGCGCCAGCAGCTTGGGTCTCGAGCAGTACTTC. This encodes CASSLGLEQYF.

V usage is TRBV4-2 and J usage is TRBJ1-3, with 9 bases fitting TRBD1. V gave up 0 bases and J gave up 1 base; unmatched junction bases: 16. The length of the CDR3 is 21 residues. Germline CDR1 reads LGHNA; CDR2 reads YNFKEQ. The CDR3 region has the DNA TGTGCCAGCAGCCAAGAGTCCCTCGGGACAGGGTTGATTAGTTCTGGAAACACCATATATTTT. Translation gives CASSQESLGTGLISSGNTIYF.

The chain links TRBV6-5 to TRBJ1-4; TRBD1 matches 9 bases. Germline V gives CDR1 MNHEY, CDR2 SVGAGI. J gave up 7 bases and V 6 bases, and 6 bases lay outside the gene matches. The CDR3 has 14 amino acids. CDR3 in DNA: TGTGCCAGCAGCCGGACAGGGGAGGTTGAAAAACTGTTTTTT. Its translation is CASSRTGEVEKLFF.

V and J are TRBV9 and TRBJ2-3; 10 bases are a match to TRBD2. CDR1 and CDR2 from the germline V gene are SGDLS and YYNGEE. J gave up 0 bases and V 4 bases, and 8 bases lay outside the gene matches. The CDR3 spans 17 residues. CDR3 bases: TGTGCCAGCAGCCCCTGGACTAGCGGTCCTAGCACAGATACGCAGTATTTT. Protein sequence: CASSPWTSGPSTDTQYF.

The chain is built from TRBV2 and TRBJ1-5; no clear D gene. V lost 9 bases and J lost 0, with 9 bases in between. The length of the CDR3 is 13 residues. Germline loops: CDR1 SNHLY, CDR2 FYNNEI. The CDR3 DNA is TGTGCCAGTACAGCCTATAGCAATCAGCCCCAGCATTTT. Protein product: CASTAYSNQPQHF.

The chain has TRBV3-1 (or the pseudogene TRBV3-2) and TRBJ2-7; D is undetermined. Trimming pared 2 bases from V and 1 base from J, leaving 6 bases between. This CDR3 contains 13 residues. CDR1 is LGHDT and CDR2 is YNNKEL in the germline V gene (reference sequence). Written as DNA, the CDR3 is TGTGCCAGCAGCCAAAGAGGATCCTACGAGCAGTACTTC. It translates to CASSQRGSYEQYF.

This sequence joins TRBV28 and TRBJ2-3, with D perhaps TRBD2 (6 bases). Trimming shortened V by 5 bases and J by 4 bases, and 16 bases separated the two germline ends. The CDR3 is 15 amino acids. Per germline, CDR1 MDHEN and CDR2 SYDVKM. The CDR3 region is CASSAPLARADTQYF. CDR3 in DNA: TGTGCCAGCAGTGCCCCTCTAGCGCGCGCAGATACGCAGTATTTT. Based on the CDR3 plus reference TRBV28 and TRBJ2-3, the full variable domain is DVKVTQSSRYLVKRTGEKVFLECVQDMDHENMFWYRQDPGLGLRLIYFSYDVKMKEKGDIPEGYSVSREKKERFSLILESASTNQTSMYLCASSAPLARADTQYFGPGTRLTVL.

This clone turned up a few times. This chain uses TRBV7-2 with TRBJ1-1; D remains unclear. CDR1 and CDR2 from the germline V gene are SGHTA and FQGNSA. The CDR3 sequence is 15 residues long. V was cut by 1 base and J by 4 bases, with 13 bases left in between. In DNA, the CDR3 is TGTGCCAGCAGCTTAGGGGTCCTGGTGGGCACTGAAGCTTTCTTT. Its protein product is CASSLGVLVGTEAFF.

This clone was counted a few times. The chain is built from TRBV28 and TRBJ1-2; D uncertain. V was cut by 5 bases and J by 8 bases, with 12 bases left in between. Looked up from germline, CDR1 is MDHEN and CDR2 is SYDVKM. The CDR3 runs to 12 residues. This CDR3 reads CASSLQTRGYTF. The CDR3 region has the DNA TGTGCCAGCAGTCTCCAGACAAGGGGCTACACCTTC.

With regard to this clone: This sample also contains other DNA sequences that code for the same CDR3. The V call is TRBV6-4, the J call TRBJ2-3; D uncertain. Per the germline V gene, CDR1 is MRHNA and CDR2 is SNTAGT. This CDR3 has 13 residues. V lost 2 bases, J lost 1 base, and 4 bases lay in between. The CDR3 DNA reads as TGTGCCAGCAGTGACGGGGGCACAGATACGCAGTATTTT. This codes for CASSDGGTDTQYF.

The J gene is TRBJ1-2, the V gene TRBV7-9; 11 bases are shared with TRBD1. The J segment lost 7 bases and the V segment lost 5 bases, leaving 9 bases of the junction unmatched. The CDR3 spans 15 residues. The germline gives CDR1 SEHNR, CDR2 FQNEAQ (reference sequence). The DNA of the CDR3 is TGTGCCAGCAGCACCTGGACAGGGGGCACCGGTGGCTACACCTTC. Amino acid sequence: CASSTWTGGTGGYTF.

This clone was seen only once. The V gene is TRBV27, the J gene TRBJ2-1; 10 nucleotides agree with TRBD2. The germline CDR1 and CDR2 sequences are MNHEY and SMNVEV (reference sequence). The CDR3 is made up of 15 amino acids. Losses at the gene ends were 1 base for V and 6 bases for J; bases not matched to a gene: 3. This CDR3 is CASSLWLAGVNEQFF. The CDR3 coding sequence is TGTGCCAGCAGTTTATGGCTAGCGGGGGTCAATGAGCAGTTCTTC.